This T cell receptor (beta chain) was profiled in a study of blood T cell repertoires in COVID-19. Study-wide context: The United States, Italy and Spain supplied acute and convalescent COVID-19 samples. The analysed material was cDNA or gDNA that came from T cells, B-cell-depleted T cells, or PBMCs.

Authors' methods: Quantification of nucleated cells was approximated via reference gene primer amplification. Generated by immunoSEQ multiplex PCR, the TCRdb table keeps only in-frame clones and is missing some. V and J calls and clone size are given by that table; D and trimming were obtained from the DNA. The table has more than 20,000 clones, 73% seen once. This TCR was sampled from a human donor in a cohort sampled during active or convalescent COVID-19. Sequenced material: peripheral blood.

The CDR3 here is CASSWREVIDEQFF. The CDR3 region has the DNA TGTGCTAGTTCCTGGCGGGAGGTAATTGATGAGCAGTTCTTC. The V gene is TRBV12-5, the J gene TRBJ2-1; TRBD2 agrees at 8 bases. The germline CDR1 and CDR2 sequences are LGHNT and FRNRAP. J was trimmed by 8 bases and V by 8 bases; bases with no gene match: 11. CDR3 length equals 14 residues.